This T cell receptor (beta chain) was sequenced in a study of blood T cell repertoires in COVID-19. Study-wide context: Sites across the United States, Italy and Spain contributed samples from acute and convalescent COVID-19. The cDNA or gDNA used as material had been derived from T cells, B-cell-depleted T cells, or PBMCs.

The germline CDR1 and CDR2 sequences are SGHNT and YYREEE (reference sequence). The junction had 12 bases not matched to a gene; V was cut back by 4 bases and J by 10 bases. The CDR3 consists of 16 residues. Authors' methods: Reference gene primer amplification gave estimated nucleated cell counts. TCRdb's table, derived via immunoSEQ multiplex PCR, lists solely in-frame clones and lacks some. That table furnishes V, J and clone size, whereas the DNA furnished D and trimming. Of more than 95,000 clones in the sample, around nine tenths are singletons; the top ten hold 5.1%. The sample taken for sequencing was peripheral blood. The V call is TRBV5-4, the J call TRBJ2-1; TRBD1 agrees at 12 bases. The receptor was derived from a human donor in a cohort sampled during active COVID-19. CDR3 sequence: CASSPYRDRGQGEQFF. The CDR3 nucleotides read TGTGCCAGCAGCCCCTACCGGGACAGGGGGCAGGGGGAGCAGTTCTTC. The entire variable domain, with the rest obtained from reference TRBV5-4 and TRBJ2-1, is as follows: ETGVTQSPTHLIKTRGQQVTLRCSSQSGHNTVSWYQQALGQGPQFIFQYYREEENGRGNFPPRFSGLQFPNYSSELNVNALELDDSALYLCASSPYRDRGQGEQFFGPGTRLTVL.